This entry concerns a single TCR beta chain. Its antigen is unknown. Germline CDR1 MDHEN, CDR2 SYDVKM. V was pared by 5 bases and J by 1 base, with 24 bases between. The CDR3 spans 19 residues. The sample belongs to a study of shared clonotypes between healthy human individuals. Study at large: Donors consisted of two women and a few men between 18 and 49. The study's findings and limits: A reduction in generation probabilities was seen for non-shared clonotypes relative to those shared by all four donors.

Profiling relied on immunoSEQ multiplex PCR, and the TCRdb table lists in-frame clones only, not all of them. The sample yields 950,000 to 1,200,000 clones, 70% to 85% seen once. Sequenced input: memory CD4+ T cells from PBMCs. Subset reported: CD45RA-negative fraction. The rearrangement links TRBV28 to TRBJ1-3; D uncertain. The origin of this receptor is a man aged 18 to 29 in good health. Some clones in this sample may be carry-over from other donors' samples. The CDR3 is CASSSFPGRPSYSGNTIYF. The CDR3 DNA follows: TGTGCCAGCAGTAGCTTCCCAGGACGGCCTTCTTATTCTGGAAACACCATATATTTT.